These T cell receptor beta chains were read from a single sample in a study of shared clonotypes between healthy human individuals. Sequencing used immunoSEQ multiplex PCR; TCRdb keeps in-frame clones, though not all of them. The table has 520,000 or so clones, approximately 85% seen once. Specimen: PBMCs. These receptors were collected from a woman between 35 and 50 years old in good health. Some clones in this sample may be carry-over from other donors' samples. CDR3s include the opening cysteine and the closing phenylalanine or tryptophan. The order of the fields is J gene, clone size, D gene, V gene, CDR3 protein, CDR3 DNA. A D gene is named only where the DNA matches it firmly. The listing skips clone size in some rows; elsewhere it reads once, few, many or a size class.

TRBJ2-1	.	TRBD2	TRBV6-1	CASSVLAGLNNEQFF	TGTGCCAGCAGTGTGCTAGCGGGACTAAACAATGAGCAGTTCTTC
TRBJ2-7	.	TRBD2	TRBV5-1	CASSSGLAGEADEQYF	TGCGCCAGCAGCTCGGGACTAGCGGGAGAGGCGGACGAGCAGTACTTC
TRBJ1-1	.	.	TRBV19	CASSIAAGTQNTEAFF	TGTGCCAGTAGTATAGCCGCCGGGACACAGAACACTGAAGCTTTCTTT
TRBJ2-1	many	.	TRBV11-1	CASSLGGHEQFF	TGTGCCAGCAGCTTGGGGGGCCATGAGCAGTTCTTC
TRBJ2-3	.	TRBD2	TRBV5-3	CASGREGRTDTQYF	TGTGCCAGCGGGCGGGAGGGCCGAACAGATACGCAGTATTTT
TRBJ2-7	.	TRBD1	TRBV7-2	CASSSRATGVVNEQYF	TGTGCCAGCAGCTCCAGGGCGACAGGGGTAGTAAACGAGCAGTACTTC
TRBJ2-4	.	TRBD1	TRBV7-9	CASSFAGGSYIQYF	TGTGCCAGCAGCTTTGCAGGGGGCTCGTACATTCAGTACTTC
TRBJ1-2	.	.	TRBV27	CASSFQGSFYGYTF	TGTGCCAGCAGTTTTCAGGGGAGTTTCTATGGCTACACCTTC
TRBJ2-6	.	TRBD1	TRBV5-4	CASTRGQGGKFSGANVLTF	TGTGCCAGCACCCGGGGACAGGGGGGAAAGTTCTCTGGGGCCAACGTCCTGACTTTC
TRBJ2-3	.	.	TRBV19	CASSTSWDTYTDTQYF	TGTGCCAGTAGTACCTCCTGGGACACCTACACAGATACGCAGTATTTT